This TCR beta chain was profiled in a study of blood T cell repertoires in COVID-19. Study in general: The United States, Italy and Spain were the sources of the acute and convalescent COVID-19 samples. T cells, B-cell-depleted T cells, or PBMCs provided the cDNA or gDNA that served as material.

Trimming took 1 base from V and 0 from J; bases not matched to a gene: 5. This CDR3 spans 18 amino acids. Per the germline V gene, CDR1 is LGHDT and CDR2 is YNNKEL (reference sequence). While infection was still active, Seattle patients were enrolled and then followed longitudinally. In the authors' workflow: Amplification from reference gene primers served as the basis for estimated nucleated cell counts. The method was immunoSEQ multiplex PCR; TCRdb's version includes in-frame clones alone and lacks a portion of them. That table gives V, J and clone size, and the DNA gave D and trimming. The table records roughly 300,000 clones, approximately 84% of them present only once.

This TCR derives from a human donor with COVID-19, enrolled during active disease. The donor label of this sample is uncertain. The chain links TRBV3-1 (or the pseudogene TRBV3-2) to TRBJ1-4; 10 nucleotides agree with TRBD1. The sequencing input was peripheral blood. The CDR3 DNA is TGTGCCAGCAGCCAAGTTCCGACAGGGGGCGCAACTAATGAAAAACTGTTTTTT. Residues: CASSQVPTGGATNEKLFF.